The rows below give T cell receptor beta chains drawn from one sample of a study of OX40 agonist ivuxolimab in advanced cancers. The table came from immunoSEQ multiplex PCR; TCRdb's copy has only in-frame clones and leaves some out. The table records approximately 25,000 clones, 65% to 90% of them present only once. This material consisted of CD4+ or CD8+ T cells sorted from blood, taken in a trial of the OX40 agonist ivuxolimab. The receptors were sampled from an adult with an advanced solid tumor such as melanoma, head and neck, liver or kidney cancer. CDR3s include the opening cysteine and the closing phenylalanine or tryptophan. D genes are given only for firm matches.

D,V,J,CDR3
NA,TRBV7-3,TRBJ2-2,CASSYVPGELFF
NA,TRBV4-1,TRBJ1-1,CASSRLQGLGTEAFF
NA,TRBV27,TRBJ1-1,CASSLGGGHIEAFF
TRBD1,TRBV4-3,TRBJ1-2,CASSQLNGQAHYGYTF
NA,TRBV7-9,TRBJ2-7,CASSATGPGQYF
TRBD2,TRBV7-2,TRBJ2-7,CAGSRIPGLAVPEQYF
NA,TRBV9,TRBJ1-6,CASSVKAGAENNSPLHF
NA,TRBV28,TRBJ1-2,CASSIRGARYGYTF
NA,TRBV28,TRBJ2-7,CASATLLGAQSIYEQYF
NA,TRBV29-1,TRBJ1-2,CSVDRGGYTF
TRBD1,TRBV5-1,TRBJ2-7,CASSFGTGSYEQYF
TRBD2,TRBV15,TRBJ2-5,CATSREGRAQETQYF
TRBD1,TRBV9,TRBJ2-1,CASSVDRGDEQFF
NA,TRBV19,TRBJ1-5,CASSMSGSSLSNQPQHF
NA,TRBV27,TRBJ2-3,CASSLLHDTQYF
NA,TRBV27,TRBJ2-1,CASSLSRGTKSKGGNEQFF
NA,TRBV11-2,TRBJ1-1,CASSLFNRGREAFF
TRBD1,TRBV19,TRBJ2-1,CASSMGQGRGEQFF
NA,TRBV4-1,TRBJ1-2,CASSPRAGGGYTF
TRBD2,TRBV7-8,TRBJ2-5,CASSLGGGARETQYF
TRBD1,TRBV11-2,TRBJ2-7,CASSLTGGGDSYEQYF
TRBD2,TRBV9,TRBJ2-1,CASSPRLAGGFYNEQFF
TRBD2,TRBV27,TRBJ2-3,CASRPTSPPDTQYF
NA,TRBV5-4,TRBJ2-7,CASSLVLGDEEQYF
NA,TRBV6-5,TRBJ2-2,CATSKAGELFF
NA,TRBV11-2,TRBJ2-3,CASSPPGGGNTDTQYF
NA,TRBV19,TRBJ2-7,CASSVRGNPYEQYF
TRBD1,TRBV2,TRBJ1-1,CASSGQGSFSGFF
NA,TRBV9,TRBJ2-1,CASSVGAGAHNEQFF
NA,TRBV6-1,TRBJ2-2,CASSEEVANGELFF
NA,TRBV6-6,TRBJ1-2,CASSYSSRNYGYTF
NA,TRBV9,TRBJ1-2,CASSPRTVESNYGYTF
NA,TRBV5-1,TRBJ2-7,CASSDRQDYEQYF